These T cell receptor beta chains were read from a single sample in a study of shared clonotypes between healthy human individuals. Profiling relied on immunoSEQ multiplex PCR, and the TCRdb table lists in-frame clones only, not all of them. In the table there are about 2.4 million clones, just over 90% of which are singletons. Sequencing input: naive CD4+ T cells sorted from blood. The source is a man aged 18 to 29 in good health. The conserved cysteine and the conserved F or W are not part of the CDR3 here. Each record gives: V gene, J gene, CDR3 protein.

V: TRBV29-1
J: TRBJ2-5
CDR3: SVELAGGPVSQY

V: TRBV7-2
J: TRBJ2-7
CDR3: ASSHKRGAYEQY

V: TRBV7-2
J: TRBJ1-3
CDR3: ASSSSGPRVGNTIY

V: TRBV30
J: TRBJ1-1
CDR3: AWSSGGKGTEAF

V: TRBV6-5
J: TRBJ2-4
CDR3: ASSRLTGGQNIQY

V: TRBV7-8
J: TRBJ1-4
CDR3: ASSLSGTGREKLF

V: TRBV28
J: TRBJ2-7
CDR3: ASSIPPGQGPNEQY

V: TRBV9
J: TRBJ2-3
CDR3: ASSVDGVPSTDTQY

V: TRBV5-4
J: TRBJ1-1
CDR3: ASSGTGGWTEAF

V: TRBV7-6
J: TRBJ2-7
CDR3: ASSPGTSGRASVEQY

V: TRBV5-1
J: TRBJ2-1
CDR3: ASSADSVSYNEQF

V: TRBV2
J: TRBJ1-3
CDR3: ASSEEWGTGNTIY

V: TRBV10-1
J: TRBJ2-1
CDR3: ASSVYGPDNEQF

V: TRBV10-3
J: TRBJ1-6
CDR3: AISEDRGNSPLH

V: TRBV30
J: TRBJ1-2
CDR3: AWSTKGVSYGYT

V: TRBV7-9
J: TRBJ1-4
CDR3: ASTRAGNEKLF

V: TRBV5-8
J: TRBJ1-5
CDR3: ASSKDRGNQPQH

V: TRBV30
J: TRBJ1-6
CDR3: AWSVLPGTSPLH

V: TRBV19
J: TRBJ1-5
CDR3: ASSIRGGGNQPQH

V: TRBV18
J: TRBJ2-5
CDR3: ASSPRRGQGGPETQY

V: TRBV28
J: TRBJ2-7
CDR3: ASRPTGEEQY

V: TRBV5-1
J: TRBJ2-2
CDR3: ASRPGSTHTGELF

V: TRBV19
J: TRBJ1-6
CDR3: ASSIGGNYNSPLH

V: TRBV6-5
J: TRBJ2-5
CDR3: ASSKPGQQETQY

V: TRBV18
J: TRBJ1-6
CDR3: ASSQQGAGDNSPLH

V: TRBV5-1
J: TRBJ1-2
CDR3: ASSSDTADYGYT

V: TRBV7-3
J: TRBJ1-2
CDR3: ASSSPGTGGGYT

V: TRBV2
J: TRBJ1-6
CDR3: ASSAGQGRSPLH

V: TRBV27
J: TRBJ2-1
CDR3: ASSPLLVSYNEQF

V: TRBV7-8
J: TRBJ2-7
CDR3: ASRPRGESVYEQY

V: TRBV7-9
J: TRBJ2-7
CDR3: ASSPWTGGLEQY

V: TRBV5-8
J: TRBJ1-6
CDR3: ASSLRGTPLH

V: TRBV4-1
J: TRBJ2-3
CDR3: ASSQKGFRSTDTQY

V: TRBV6-1
J: TRBJ1-4
CDR3: ASSAPGTGSTNEKLF

V: TRBV4-3
J: TRBJ2-1
CDR3: ASSQDWIGTSGSDEQF

V: TRBV4-3
J: TRBJ2-2
CDR3: ASSQGVTGPGELF

V: TRBV2
J: TRBJ2-3
CDR3: ASSDVAVGYPDTQY

V: TRBV6-5
J: TRBJ1-6
CDR3: ASSYDGVNSPLH

V: TRBV18
J: TRBJ2-5
CDR3: ASSPVTGKQETQY

V: TRBV21-1
J: TRBJ2-5
CDR3: ASSKVTEETQY

V: TRBV11-3
J: TRBJ2-2
CDR3: ASSLSAEAGWTGELF

V: TRBV6-1
J: TRBJ2-2
CDR3: ASSDLAGGTGELF